This TCR beta chain was captured in a study of blood T cell repertoires in COVID-19. This clone was seen only a few times. V lost 6 bases and J lost 8, with 8 bases in between. Germline V gene lookup returns CDR1 ENHRY and CDR2 SYGVKD. This CDR3 contains 11 residues. The assay was immunoSEQ multiplex PCR, and TCRdb's table has in-frame clones only and misses some. The table has 75,000 to 95,000 clones, around 80% seen once; the top ten hold 25%. V is TRBV10-3 and J is TRBJ2-1; D is uncertain. The TCR comes from a man in his 60s with acute or convalescent COVID-19. Sequenced material: peripheral blood. The CDR3 spells CAIRGAYEQFF. The CDR3 region has the DNA TGTGCCATCAGAGGAGCGTATGAGCAGTTCTTC.